This T cell receptor (beta chain) was found in a study of shared clonotypes between healthy human individuals. Of note for this clone: Its specificity is unknown. Distinct nucleotide sequences in the sample also encode this CDR3.

Study results and limitations: In a few donors, around 5% of naive CD4 clonotypes appeared in common.

Only in-frame clones appear in the TCRdb table, and some are missing; sequencing was by immunoSEQ multiplex PCR. The sample has millions of clones, 95% seen once. V lost 3 bases to trimming and J lost 0 bases, with 6 bases between them. The CDR3 extends over 12 amino acids. Germline V gene data show CDR1 as GTSNPN and CDR2 as SVGIG (reference sequence). This sequence joins TRBV30 and TRBJ2-7; a weak D match, TRBD1 (6 bases). The TCR comes from a man aged 18 to 35 in good health. The specimen sequenced was naive CD4+ T cells sorted from blood. Subset in this sample: CD45RA+ positively selected. For the CDR3, the DNA is TGTGCCTGGAGGGACAGCTCCTACGAGCAGTACTTC. Its protein is CAWRDSSYEQYF.